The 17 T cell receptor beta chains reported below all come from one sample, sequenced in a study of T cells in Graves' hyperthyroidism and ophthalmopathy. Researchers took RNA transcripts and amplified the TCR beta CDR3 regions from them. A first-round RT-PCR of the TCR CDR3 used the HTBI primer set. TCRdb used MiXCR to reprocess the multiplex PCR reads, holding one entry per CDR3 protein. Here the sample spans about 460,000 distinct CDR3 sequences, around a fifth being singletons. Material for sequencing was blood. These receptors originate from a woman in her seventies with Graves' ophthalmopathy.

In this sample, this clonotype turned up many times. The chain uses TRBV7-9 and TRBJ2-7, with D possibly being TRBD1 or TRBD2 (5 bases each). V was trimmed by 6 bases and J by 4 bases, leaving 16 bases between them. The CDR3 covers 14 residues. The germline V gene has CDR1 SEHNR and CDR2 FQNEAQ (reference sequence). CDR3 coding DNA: TGTGCCAGCAGGCTCCGGGACGGTCAATACGAGCAGTACTTC. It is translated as CASRLRDGQYEQYF.

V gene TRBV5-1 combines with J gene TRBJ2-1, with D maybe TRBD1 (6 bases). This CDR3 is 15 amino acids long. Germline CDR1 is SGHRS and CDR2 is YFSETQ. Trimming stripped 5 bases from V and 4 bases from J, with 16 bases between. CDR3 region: CASRSDRTLYNEQFF. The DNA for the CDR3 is TGCGCCAGCAGGTCCGACAGGACCCTTTACAATGAGCAGTTCTTC.

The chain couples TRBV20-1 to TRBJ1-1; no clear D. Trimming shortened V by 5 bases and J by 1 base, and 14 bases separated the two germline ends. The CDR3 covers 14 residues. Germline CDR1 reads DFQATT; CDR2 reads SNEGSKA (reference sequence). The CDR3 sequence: CSAAEERSNTEAFF. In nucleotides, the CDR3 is TGCAGTGCTGCCGAGGAGCGTTCGAACACTGAAGCTTTCTTT.

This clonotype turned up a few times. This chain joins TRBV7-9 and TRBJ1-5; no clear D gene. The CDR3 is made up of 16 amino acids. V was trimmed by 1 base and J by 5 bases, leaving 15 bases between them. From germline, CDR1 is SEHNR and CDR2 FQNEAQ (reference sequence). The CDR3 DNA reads TGTGCCAGCAGCTTAGGTCCCCTAGGATCCGATCAGCCCCAGCATTTT. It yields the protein CASSLGPLGSDQPQHF.

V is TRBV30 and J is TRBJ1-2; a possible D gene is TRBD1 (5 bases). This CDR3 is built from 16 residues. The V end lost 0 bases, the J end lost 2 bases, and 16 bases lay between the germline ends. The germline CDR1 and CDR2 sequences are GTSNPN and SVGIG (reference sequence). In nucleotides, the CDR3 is TGTGCCTGGAGTGTACTATGGGGCCAGGGAAACTATGGCTACACCTTC. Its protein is CAWSVLWGQGNYGYTF.

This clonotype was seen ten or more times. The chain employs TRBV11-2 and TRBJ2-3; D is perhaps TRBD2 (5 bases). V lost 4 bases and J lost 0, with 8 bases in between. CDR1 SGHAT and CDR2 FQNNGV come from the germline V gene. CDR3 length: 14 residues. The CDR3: CASSSWESTDTQYF. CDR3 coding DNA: TGTGCCAGCAGCTCCTGGGAGAGCACAGATACGCAGTATTTT.

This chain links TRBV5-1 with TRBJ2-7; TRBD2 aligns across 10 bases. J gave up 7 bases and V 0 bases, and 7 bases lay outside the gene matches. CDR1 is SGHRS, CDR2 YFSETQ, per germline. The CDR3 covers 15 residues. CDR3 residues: CASSLVLAGPAEQYF. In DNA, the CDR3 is TGCGCCAGCAGCTTGGTACTAGCGGGACCAGCGGAGCAGTACTTC.

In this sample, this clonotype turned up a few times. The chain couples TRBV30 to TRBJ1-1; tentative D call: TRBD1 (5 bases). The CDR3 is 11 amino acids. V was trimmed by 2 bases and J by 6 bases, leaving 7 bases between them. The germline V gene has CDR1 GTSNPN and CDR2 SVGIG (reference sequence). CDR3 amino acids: CAWSSRAEAFF. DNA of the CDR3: TGTGCCTGGAGTAGCAGGGCTGAAGCTTTCTTT.

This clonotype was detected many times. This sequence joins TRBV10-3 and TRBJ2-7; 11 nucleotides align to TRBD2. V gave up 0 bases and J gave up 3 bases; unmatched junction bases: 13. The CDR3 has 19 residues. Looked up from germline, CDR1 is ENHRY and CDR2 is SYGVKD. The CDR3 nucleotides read TGTGCCATCAGTGAGTCAACGGTAGCGGGAGGGCAACGCGGCTACGAGCAGTACTTC. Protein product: CAISESTVAGGQRGYEQYF.

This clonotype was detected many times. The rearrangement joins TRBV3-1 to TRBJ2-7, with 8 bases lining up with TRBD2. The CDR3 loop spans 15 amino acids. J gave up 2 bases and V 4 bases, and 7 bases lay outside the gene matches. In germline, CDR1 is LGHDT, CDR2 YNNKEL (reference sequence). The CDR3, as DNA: TGTGCCAGCAGCCCCACCTGGACTAGCACCTACGAGCAGTACTTC. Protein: CASSPTWTSTYEQYF.

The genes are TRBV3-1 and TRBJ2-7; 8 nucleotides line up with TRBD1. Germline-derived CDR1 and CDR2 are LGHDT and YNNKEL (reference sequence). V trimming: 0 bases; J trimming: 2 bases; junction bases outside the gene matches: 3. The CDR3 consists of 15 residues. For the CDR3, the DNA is TGTGCCAGCAGCCAAGAACCGGGACAGGCCTACGAGCAGTACTTC. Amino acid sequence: CASSQEPGQAYEQYF.

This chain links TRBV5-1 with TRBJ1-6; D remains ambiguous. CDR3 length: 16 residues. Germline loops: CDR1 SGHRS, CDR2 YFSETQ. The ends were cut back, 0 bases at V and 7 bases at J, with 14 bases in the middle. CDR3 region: CASSLASEALNSPLHF. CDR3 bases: TGCGCCAGCAGCTTGGCCTCCGAGGCCCTCAATTCACCCCTCCACTTT.

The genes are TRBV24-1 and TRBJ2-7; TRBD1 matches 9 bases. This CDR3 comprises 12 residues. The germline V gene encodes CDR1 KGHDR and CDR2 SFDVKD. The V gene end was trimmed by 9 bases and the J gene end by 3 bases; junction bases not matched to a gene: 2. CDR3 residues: CATPGQGYEQYF. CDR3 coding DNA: TGTGCCACCCCGGGACAGGGCTACGAGCAGTACTTC.

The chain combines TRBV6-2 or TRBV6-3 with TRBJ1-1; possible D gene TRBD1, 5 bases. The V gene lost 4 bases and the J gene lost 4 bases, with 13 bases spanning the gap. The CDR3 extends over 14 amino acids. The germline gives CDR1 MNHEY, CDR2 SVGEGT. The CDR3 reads CASSSRGGSTEAFF. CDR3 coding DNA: TGTGCCAGCAGTTCCCGGGGGGGGAGCACTGAAGCTTTCTTT.

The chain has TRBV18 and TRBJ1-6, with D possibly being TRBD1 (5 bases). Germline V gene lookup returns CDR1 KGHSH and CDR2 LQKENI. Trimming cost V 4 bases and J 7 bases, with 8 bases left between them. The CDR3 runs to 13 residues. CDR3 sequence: CASSQGFNSPLHF. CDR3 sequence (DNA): TGTGCCAGCTCACAGGGGTTCAATTCACCCCTCCACTTT.

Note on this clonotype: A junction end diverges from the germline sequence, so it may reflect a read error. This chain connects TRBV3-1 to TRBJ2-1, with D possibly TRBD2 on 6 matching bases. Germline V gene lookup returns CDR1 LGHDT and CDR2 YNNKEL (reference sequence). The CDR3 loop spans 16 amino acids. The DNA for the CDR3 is TGTGCCTGCAGCCCCCGAGGCGGGATTTCCTACAATGAGCAGTTCTTC. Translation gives CACSPRGGISYNEQFF.

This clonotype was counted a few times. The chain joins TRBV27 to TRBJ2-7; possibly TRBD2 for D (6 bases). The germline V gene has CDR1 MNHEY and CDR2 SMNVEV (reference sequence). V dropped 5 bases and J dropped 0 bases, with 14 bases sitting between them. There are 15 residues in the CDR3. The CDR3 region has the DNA TGTGCCAGCAGTACCCCCGGGACTTACTCCTACGAGCAGTACTTC. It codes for CASSTPGTYSYEQYF.